The 17 T cell receptor beta chains reported below all come from one sample, sequenced in a study of blood T cell repertoires in COVID-19. Profiling relied on immunoSEQ multiplex PCR, and the TCRdb table lists in-frame clones only, not all of them. The sample yields about 270,000 clones, 87% seen once. Sequenced material: peripheral blood. The receptors shown here come from a woman aged 45-59 years with acute or convalescent COVID-19.

J is TRBJ2-5 and V is TRBV24-1; 7 nucleotides align to TRBD1. V dropped 3 bases and J dropped 4; count of bases not matched to a gene: 7. This CDR3 region has 15 residues. The germline V gene has CDR1 KGHDR and CDR2 SFDVKD. The chain's CDR3 is CATSDPTGVGETQYF. CDR3 bases: TGTGCCACCAGTGATCCCACAGGGGTTGGAGAGACCCAGTACTTC.

V and J are TRBV28 and TRBJ2-3, with 7 bases identical to TRBD2. This CDR3 spans 15 amino acids. J was trimmed by 5 bases and V by 5 bases; bases with no gene match: 10. In germline, CDR1 is MDHEN, CDR2 SYDVKM. CDR3 DNA: TGTGCCAGCAGTCCATTGCGGGAGTCTGGAGATACGCAGTATTTT. Protein product: CASSPLRESGDTQYF.

J is TRBJ2-3 and V is TRBV3-1 (or the pseudogene TRBV3-2); the D gene is possibly TRBD2 (5 bases). The ends were cut back, 8 bases at V and 1 base at J, with 10 bases in the middle. Germline values: CDR1 LGHDT, CDR2 YNNKEL (reference sequence). The CDR3 consists of 13 residues. The CDR3 coding sequence is TGTGCCAGCGATTCGAGGGGCACAGATACGCAGTATTTT. Protein product: CASDSRGTDTQYF.

The chain has TRBV15 and TRBJ2-7, with TRBD1 as a possible D gene (5 bases). The CDR3 loop spans 14 amino acids. Germline loops: CDR1 LNHNV, CDR2 YYDKDF (reference sequence). Trimming left V 0 bases short and J 3 bases short, with 9 bases between. The DNA for the CDR3 is TGTGCCACCAGCAGAGATCTGACAGACTACGAGCAGTACTTC. It yields the protein CATSRDLTDYEQYF.

The J gene is TRBJ2-1, the V gene TRBV24-1; 10 nucleotides align to TRBD1. The V segment lost 4 bases and the J segment 1 base; nucleotides outside the gene matches: 3. CDR1 and CDR2 (germline): KGHDR, SFDVKD. CDR3 length equals 16 residues. CDR3 residues: CATSDTGQGSYNEQFF. Written as DNA, the CDR3 is TGTGCCACCAGTGACACGGGACAGGGGTCCTACAATGAGCAGTTCTTC.

The chain employs TRBV27 and TRBJ2-1; 10 bases are a match to TRBD2. V shed 4 bases, J shed 4 bases, and the junction held 13 bases outside the gene matches. This CDR3 has 18 residues. From germline, CDR1 is MNHEY and CDR2 SMNVEV (reference sequence). The CDR3 here is CASSSLLILAGTYNEQFF. The CDR3, as DNA: TGTGCCAGCAGTTCTCTTTTAATACTAGCGGGAACATACAATGAGCAGTTCTTC.

Points on this clone: Other DNA sequences in the same sample also yield this CDR3. The J gene is TRBJ1-1, the V gene TRBV5-1; D is possibly TRBD1 (5 bases). Germline CDR1 SGHRS, CDR2 YFSETQ. Trimming removed 1 base at V and 1 base at J, with 8 bases between. CDR3 size: 14 residues. For the CDR3, the DNA is TGCGCCAGCAGCTTGCAGGGCCAGAACACTGAAGCTTTCTTT. Protein: CASSLQGQNTEAFF.

The chain employs TRBV27 and TRBJ2-1; 7 bases line up with TRBD2. Germline values: CDR1 MNHEY, CDR2 SMNVEV (reference sequence). The V segment lost 5 bases and the J segment 2 bases; nucleotides outside the gene matches: 3. The CDR3 extends over 14 amino acids. CDR3 bases: TGTGCCAGCAGTCCTAGCGGAACCTACAATGAGCAGTTCTTC. Protein: CASSPSGTYNEQFF.

This chain uses TRBV27 with TRBJ1-5; D perhaps matches TRBD1 (6 bases). Trimming took off 3 bases at V and 0 bases at J, with 9 bases between the two ends. The CDR3 contains 15 residues. The germline V gene has CDR1 MNHEY and CDR2 SMNVEV (reference sequence). Written as DNA, the CDR3 is TGTGCCAGCAGTTTCACAGGGACTAGCAATCAGCCCCAGCATTTT. Translation gives CASSFTGTSNQPQHF.

A single count supports this clone. For the CDR3, the DNA is TGTGCCAGCAGCCAAGGCCCTGCGGGGATGGGCAATCAGCCCCAGCATTTT. This codes for CASSQGPAGMGNQPQHF. The chain uses TRBV4-2 and TRBJ1-5; no clear D. V lost 1 base and J lost 2, with 15 bases in between. Germline lookup yields CDR1 LGHNA and CDR2 YNFKEQ. The CDR3 covers 17 residues.

The V and J genes are TRBV9 and TRBJ2-1; D remains unclear. The V gene lost 0 bases and the J gene lost 5 bases, with 6 bases spanning the gap. The CDR3 is 13 residues long. Germline V gene data show CDR1 as SGDLS and CDR2 as YYNGEE. The CDR3 DNA reads TGTGCCAGCAGCGTAGGCGAAAACAATGAGCAGTTCTTC. Amino acid sequence: CASSVGENNEQFF. The full variable domain, completed using reference TRBV9 and TRBJ2-1, is DSGVTQTPKHLITATGQRVTLRCSPRSGDLSVYWYQQSLDQGLQFLIQYYNGEERAKGNILERFSAQQFPDLHSELNLSSLELGDSALYFCASSVGENNEQFFGPGTRLTVL.

The gene calls are TRBV28 and TRBJ2-7; the match to TRBD2 covers 9 bases. Losses at the gene ends were 3 bases for V and 0 bases for J; bases not matched to a gene: 9. Germline CDR1 reads MDHEN; CDR2 reads SYDVKM. The CDR3 spans 17 residues. CDR3 sequence: CASSLPTRLADSYEQYF. DNA of the CDR3: TGTGCCAGCAGTTTGCCCACGCGACTAGCGGACTCCTACGAGCAGTACTTC. The full variable domain, completed using reference TRBV28 and TRBJ2-7, is DVKVTQSSRYLVKRTGEKVFLECVQDMDHENMFWYRQDPGLGLRLIYFSYDVKMKEKGDIPEGYSVSREKKERFSLILESASTNQTSMYLCASSLPTRLADSYEQYFGPGTRLTVT.

The J gene is TRBJ2-3, the V gene TRBV19; TRBD2 aligns across 7 bases. V lost 7 bases, J lost 7 bases, and 17 bases stayed unmatched. Germline CDR1 LNHDA, CDR2 SQIVND (reference sequence). The CDR3 consists of 16 residues. CDR3 protein: CASTTRGDGSAHTQYF. The CDR3 DNA reads as TGTGCCAGTACTACCCGGGGGGACGGGAGCGCGCATACGCAGTATTTT.

This sequence joins TRBV5-1 and TRBJ2-1; 14 bases line up with TRBD2. The CDR3 totals 16 residues. V trimming: 4 bases; J trimming: 3 bases; junction bases outside the gene matches: 3. The germline V gene encodes CDR1 SGHRS and CDR2 YFSETQ. DNA for the CDR3: TGCGCCAGCAGCGGAGGGACTAGCGGGAGCTACAATGAGCAGTTCTTC. Amino acid sequence: CASSGGTSGSYNEQFF.

The chain has TRBV7-9 and TRBJ1-4; TRBD1 is a possible D gene (5 bases). Trimming left V 4 bases short and J 14 bases short, with 17 bases between. This CDR3 has 13 amino acids. Germline V gene data show CDR1 as SEHNR and CDR2 as FQNEAQ (reference sequence). In nucleotides, the CDR3 is TGTGCCAGCAGCTACAGCGGGGGAGCTGGGCTGTTTTTT. This encodes CASSYSGGAGLFF. The full variable domain, its missing parts supplied by reference TRBV7-9 and TRBJ1-4, is DTGVSQNPRHKITKRGQNVTFRCDPISEHNRLYWYRQTLGQGPEFLTYFQNEAQLEKSRLLSDRFSAERPKGSFSTLEIQRTEQGDSAMYLCASSYSGGAGLFFGSGTQLSVL.

This sequence joins TRBV24-1 and TRBJ2-7, with D possibly matching TRBD1 (7 bases). Germline CDR1 reads KGHDR; CDR2 reads SFDVKD. This CDR3 region has 15 residues. V dropped 4 bases and J dropped 5 bases, with 17 bases sitting between them. CDR3: CATSDHRGPGDEQYF. CDR3 sequence (DNA): TGTGCCACCAGTGACCACAGGGGTCCGGGGGACGAGCAGTACTTC.

The table lists this clone with a count of one. The J gene is TRBJ2-1, the V gene TRBV27, with 8 bases matching TRBD2. The V segment lost 5 bases and the J segment 12 bases; nucleotides outside the gene matches: 18. Germline lookup yields CDR1 MNHEY and CDR2 SMNVEV (reference sequence). The CDR3 spans 16 residues. For the CDR3, the DNA is TGTGCCAGCAGTCTTTGGGCAACTAGCGGAGCCGGTGGGCAGTTCTTC. It specifies CASSLWATSGAGGQFF.